This T cell receptor (beta chain) was documented in a study of blood T cell repertoires in COVID-19. Study-wide context: COVID-19 samples from acute and convalescent phases originated in the United States, Italy and Spain.

The CDR3 loop spans 11 amino acids. Germline V gene sequence: CDR1 MDHEN, CDR2 SYDVKM. Trimming pared 5 bases from V and 8 bases from J, leaving 9 bases between. Measured with immunoSEQ multiplex PCR; TCRdb has only the in-frame clones, and not every one. The sample carries approximately 230,000 clones, approximately 84% recorded once. Either two negative PCRs, clearance, or symptom resolution qualified Cohort 3 donors as recovered. Sequenced input: PBMCs or T cells enriched from blood (not recorded which). This receptor was identified in a man aged 40-49 years who had recovered from COVID-19. The genes are TRBV28 and TRBJ1-2; D might be TRBD1 (5 bases). The DNA of the CDR3 is TGTGCCAGCAGTGTAGGGGAAGGCTACACCTTC. Its protein is CASSVGEGYTF.